This TCR beta chain was recorded in a study of T cell changes during pregnancy in multiple sclerosis. The CDR3 covers 11 residues. Germline CDR1 MNHEY, CDR2 SMNVEV (reference sequence). The V gene lost 3 bases and the J gene lost 6 bases, with 4 bases spanning the gap. Method: immunoSEQ multiplex PCR; TCRdb's copy keeps in-frame clones and lacks some. The sample consists of nearly 110,000 clones, 75% to 95% of them appearing once. The clonotype was recovered from a female donor with multiple sclerosis, enrolled in a pregnancy study. The material sequenced was peripheral blood, taken before pregnancy. J is TRBJ2-3 and V is TRBV27; D unresolved. CDR3 protein: CASSFLDTQYF. The CDR3 bases are TGTGCCAGCAGTTTTCTGGATACGCAGTATTTT.